This T cell receptor beta chain was sequenced during a study of technical replicates of blood from a few donors. Sequenced by immunoSEQ multiplex PCR; TCRdb stores in-frame clones only, minus some. Among some 81,000 clones listed, roughly nine tenths were seen once. The germline V gene has CDR1 MNHEY and CDR2 SVGAGI. This CDR3 is 12 amino acids long. V was trimmed by 8 bases and J by 0 bases, leaving 8 bases between them. V is TRBV6-5 and J is TRBJ2-7; the D is unclear. The sequence derives from a human donor in good health. The source material was T cells isolated from PBMCs. The CDR3 region is CASARSSYEQYF. In DNA form, the CDR3 reads TGTGCCAGCGCCCGGAGCTCCTACGAGCAGTACTTC.